This TCR beta chain was identified during a study of T cell responses to AZD1222 COVID-19 vaccine. The CDR3 contains 15 residues. Trimming removed 5 bases from V and 4 bases from J, with 16 bases in between. CDR1 is SGHDT and CDR2 is YYEEEE in the germline V gene. On this clone: Its antigen is as yet unknown.

Assay used: immunoSEQ multiplex PCR; TCRdb lists only in-frame clones, some missing. The table lists around 160,000 clones, over 80% of them singletons. Overall study findings and caveats: Vaccine-associated CD4 TCRs ranged over spike, dominating at 160-218 and 743-854. The peak T cell response came first, and repertoires were sampled only after it.

This chain joins TRBV5-6 and TRBJ1-5, with D unclear. Sample: peripheral blood, taken on day 0 of MenACWY control vaccination. The receptor was isolated from an adult in good health. DNA for the CDR3: TGTGCCAGCAGTAGGCGGCGGAACCTTAATCAGCCCCAGCATTTT. Translation: CASSRRRNLNQPQHF.